This TCR beta chain emerged from a study of shared clonotypes between healthy human individuals. The CDR3 totals 13 residues. Trimming left V 0 bases short and J 7 bases short, with 8 bases between. The germline CDR1 and CDR2 sequences are SGHNT and YYREEE (reference sequence). DNA input for the unsorted PBMC replicate PCRs was about 280 ng, approximately 30,000 T cell genomes. The data were produced by immunoSEQ multiplex PCR, yet TCRdb's version contains in-frame clones alone and is incomplete. This table has about 530,000 clones, over 60% appearing once. The chain recombines TRBV5-4 with TRBJ2-1; D is unresolved. This clonotype was obtained from a woman aged 40 to 55 in good health. Some clones in this sample may be carry-over from other donors' samples. Sequencing input: PBMCs. CDR3 region: CASSLAPANEQFF. DNA for the CDR3: TGTGCCAGCAGCTTGGCGCCCGCGAATGAGCAGTTCTTC.